This is a list of T cell receptor beta chains from one sample in a study of cytomegalovirus exposure and HLA in healthy donors. Some clones are missing from TCRdb's copy, which holds only in-frame ones; the method was immunoSEQ multiplex PCR. The table lists 120,000 to 150,000 clones, 80% to 90% of them singletons. Source material: PBMCs. All receptors come from a man younger than 30 in good health and CMV-seropositive. Both conserved end residues are part of each CDR3. A D gene is named only where the DNA matches it firmly. Only some rows state a clone size, as once, few, many or a class for expanded clones.

TRBV30	-	TRBD1	TRBJ1-4	CACHITGTGREKLFF	TGTGCCTGTCATATCACCGGGACAGGACGTGAAAAACTGTTTTTT
TRBV7-3	-	-	TRBJ2-3	CASSPSRLTDTQYF	TGTGCCAGCAGCCCCTCCAGGCTCACAGATACGCAGTATTTT
TRBV10-3	-	TRBD2	TRBJ2-7	CAISEPGLVLEQYF	TGTGCCATCAGTGAGCCGGGACTAGTTCTCGAGCAGTACTTC
TRBV27	-	-	TRBJ1-2	CASSLDGRGYGYTF	TGTGCCAGCAGTCTGGACGGCCGGGGCTATGGCTACACCTTC
TRBV7-2	once	-	TRBJ2-7	CASSLGQTRYEQYF	TGTGCCAGCAGCTTGGGCCAGACCCGCTACGAGCAGTACTTC
TRBV4-1	-	TRBD2	TRBJ2-7	CASSLDLAGGLAEQYF	TGCGCCAGCAGCCTAGACCTAGCGGGAGGGCTCGCCGAGCAGTACTTC
TRBV20-1	-	-	TRBJ1-1	CSAPRERKAFF	TGCAGTGCTCCCAGGGAACGGAAAGCTTTCTTT
TRBV14	-	-	TRBJ2-1	CASSPLRKRPKGGEQFF	TGTGCCAGCAGCCCCCTAAGAAAGCGACCAAAGGGAGGTGAGCAGTTCTTC
TRBV10-3	once	TRBD2	TRBJ2-2	CATGFSGYTGELFF	TGTGCCACCGGTTTTAGCGGGTACACCGGGGAGCTGTTTTTT
TRBV4-1	-	TRBD1	TRBJ2-1	CASSHGTGGNEQFF	TGCGCCAGCAGCCACGGGACAGGTGGGAATGAGCAGTTCTTC
TRBV7-9	once	TRBD1	TRBJ2-7	CASSLMMVDDRVEQYF	TGTGCCAGCAGCTTAATGATGGTTGATGACAGGGTCGAGCAGTACTTC
TRBV5-1	once	TRBD1	TRBJ1-1	CASSLLFTGGNTEAFF	TGCGCCAGCAGCTTACTCTTTACAGGGGGCAACACTGAAGCTTTCTTT
TRBV19	-	TRBD2	TRBJ2-2	CASRLAGANTGELFF	TGTGCCAGTAGACTAGCGGGGGCCAACACCGGGGAGCTGTTTTTT
TRBV14	-	-	TRBJ1-1	CASSRLRTEGAFF	TGTGCCAGCAGCCGCCTAAGGACTGAGGGCGCTTTCTTT
TRBV9	-	-	TRBJ1-2	CASRTESYGYTF	TGTGCCAGCAGGACGGAGAGCTATGGCTACACCTTC
TRBV5-1	-	TRBD2	TRBJ2-3	CASSPWTSGPTDTQYF	TGCGCCAGCAGCCCTTGGACTAGCGGACCCACAGATACGCAGTATTTT
TRBV7-9	-	-	TRBJ1-3	CASSREVSGNTIYF	TGTGCCAGCAGCCGCGAGGTCTCTGGAAACACCATATATTTT
TRBV4-1	-	-	TRBJ1-1	CASSQEQIVNTEAFF	TGCGCCAGCAGCCAAGAGCAAATAGTGAACACTGAAGCTTTCTTT
TRBV5-5	few	TRBD2	TRBJ2-7	CASSPGTSGRDEQYF	TGTGCCAGCAGCCCGGGGACTAGCGGGAGGGACGAGCAGTACTTC
TRBV19	-	-	TRBJ2-1	CASGRQSNEQFF	TGTGCCAGTGGCAGACAGAGCAATGAGCAGTTCTTC
TRBV14	-	-	TRBJ2-7	CASSQGQGWGEQYF	TGTGCCAGCAGCCAAGGTCAGGGCTGGGGCGAGCAGTACTTC
TRBV5-4	-	TRBD2	TRBJ2-5	CASSDLITSGGLGETQYF	TGTGCCAGCAGCGACTTAATCACTAGCGGGGGGCTGGGAGAGACCCAGTACTTC
TRBV6-6	once	-	TRBJ2-4	CASSSYLDTSNNIQYF	TGTGCCAGCAGTTCTTATCTTGACACATCAAACAACATTCAGTACTTC
TRBV13	-	-	TRBJ1-1	CASSRGQLNTEAFF	TGTGCCAGCAGCCGAGGACAGCTGAACACTGAAGCTTTCTTT
TRBV27	-	TRBD1	TRBJ1-2	CASSSTGVYGYTF	TGTGCCAGCAGTTCCACAGGGGTCTATGGCTACACCTTC
TRBV20-1	-	-	TRBJ1-1	CSARDMAAAFF	TGCAGTGCTAGAGATATGGCCGCAGCTTTCTTT
TRBV7-6	-	TRBD2	TRBJ2-3	CASSLGGAADTQYF	TGTGCCAGCAGCCTCGGGGGGGCCGCAGATACGCAGTATTTT
TRBV28	-	-	TRBJ1-2	CASSLATGRAHNYGYTF	TGTGCCAGCAGCCTGGCCACCGGGAGGGCCCATAACTATGGCTACACCTTC
TRBV27	-	-	TRBJ2-1	CASISVAYNEQFF	TGTGCCAGCATCAGTGTTGCCTACAATGAGCAGTTCTTC
TRBV5-1	-	TRBD1	TRBJ2-2	CASSPGQGVAGELFF	TGCGCCAGCAGCCCCGGACAGGGGGTTGCCGGGGAGCTGTTTTTT
TRBV10-1	-	-	TRBJ2-3	CASSGGITDTQYF	TGCGCCAGCAGTGGAGGGATCACAGATACGCAGTATTTT
TRBV7-2	once	-	TRBJ1-5	CASSSRGLGNQPQHF	TGTGCCAGCAGCTCCAGGGGCCTGGGCAATCAGCCCCAGCATTTT
TRBV18	-	TRBD2	TRBJ2-3	CASSPGLAGSTDTQYF	TGTGCCAGCTCACCCGGACTAGCGGGCAGCACAGATACGCAGTATTTT
TRBV6-4	-	-	TRBJ2-3	CASSTTGTNTDTQYF	TGTGCCAGCAGTACTACCGGGACAAACACAGATACGCAGTATTTT
TRBV18	-	TRBD2	TRBJ2-1	CASSPLTGGSNNEQFF	TGTGCCAGCTCACCACTTACGGGGGGATCTAACAATGAGCAGTTCTTC
TRBV5-4	-	TRBD1	TRBJ1-4	CASSSLGGTNEKLFF	TGTGCCAGCAGCTCCTTAGGGGGCACTAATGAAAAACTGTTTTTT
TRBV19	-	-	TRBJ1-2	CASISDSNNYGYTF	TGTGCCAGTATTTCGGACAGCAATAACTATGGCTACACCTTC
TRBV6-4	-	-	TRBJ2-7	CARLDIFPYEQYF	TGTGCCAGGCTGGACATTTTCCCCTACGAGCAGTACTTC
TRBV5-1	-	TRBD2	TRBJ2-1	CASSLYGRDEQFF	TGCGCCAGCAGCTTGTACGGGAGGGATGAGCAGTTCTTC
TRBV6-5	-	-	TRBJ2-1	CASSYLQDRSNEQFF	TGTGCCAGCAGTTACCTACAGGATCGAAGCAATGAGCAGTTCTTC
TRBV27	-	-	TRBJ1-1	CASRRAFF	TGTGCCAGTAGGAGGGCTTTCTTT
TRBV15	-	TRBD1	TRBJ1-5	CATSRTRGISNQPQHF	TGTGCCACCAGCAGAACCAGGGGGATTAGCAATCAGCCCCAGCATTTT
TRBV5-1	-	TRBD1	TRBJ2-2	CASSLRTGTTGELFF	TGCGCCAGCAGCTTACGGACAGGGACGACCGGGGAGCTGTTTTTT
TRBV7-9	once	-	TRBJ2-3	CASSRDWRDTQYF	TGTGCCAGCAGCCGGGACTGGAGAGATACGCAGTATTTT
TRBV2	-	TRBD1	TRBJ1-3	CASSLRTGGNTIYF	TGTGCCAGCAGTTTGCGGACAGGCGGAAACACCATATATTTT
TRBV15	-	-	TRBJ1-5	CATSVGYSNQPQHF	TGTGCCACCAGCGTCGGTTATAGCAATCAGCCCCAGCATTTT
TRBV6-1	-	TRBD1	TRBJ1-1	CASSGDRVSTEAFF	TGTGCCAGCAGTGGGGACAGGGTTAGCACTGAAGCTTTCTTT
TRBV25-1	-	TRBD2	TRBJ2-3	CASSEHGASGRVPGTQYF	TGTGCCAGCAGTGAACATGGGGCTAGCGGGAGAGTCCCCGGGACGCAGTATTTT
TRBV6-5	-	TRBD2	TRBJ2-1	CASSSPAIAGVYEQFF	TGTGCCAGCAGTTCCCCGGCGATAGCGGGAGTATATGAGCAGTTCTTC
TRBV6-8	-	TRBD2	TRBJ2-3	CASSYDAGGSSDTQYF	TGTGCCAGCAGTTACGATGCGGGAGGGAGCTCAGATACGCAGTATTTT
TRBV18	-	-	TRBJ1-1	CASSVGGAAEAFF	TGTGCCAGCTCGGTCGGAGGAGCGGCTGAAGCTTTCTTT
TRBV2	-	-	TRBJ1-5	CASRKGAVYSNQPQHF	TGTGCCAGCAGAAAAGGGGCCGTTTATAGCAATCAGCCCCAGCATTTT
TRBV2	-	-	TRBJ2-7	CASSFTDELGQYF	TGTGCCAGCAGTTTCACAGATGAGCTTGGGCAGTACTTC